This TCR beta chain was captured in a study of technical replicates of blood from a handful of donors. Profiling relied on immunoSEQ multiplex PCR, and the TCRdb table lists in-frame clones only, not all of them. The data contain 14,000 or so clones, roughly 80% of them singletons. V lost 6 bases and J 0 bases, leaving 15 bases between the germline ends. Germline loops: CDR1 SQVTM, CDR2 ANQGSEA. CDR3 size: 15 residues. Sequencing was carried out using PBMCs. The V call is TRBV29-1, the J call TRBJ1-5, with D tentatively TRBD1 (6 bases). The sequence came from a human donor in good health. This chain's CDR3 is CSVLLRDNSNQPQHF. CDR3 coding DNA: TGCAGCGTATTGCTGAGGGACAATAGCAATCAGCCCCAGCATTTT.